This T cell receptor (beta chain) was obtained from a study of human T cells and chemical hapten exposure. This CDR3 contains 16 residues. J was trimmed by 1 base and V by 4 bases; bases with no gene match: 5. Germline values: CDR1 MNHEY, CDR2 SMNVEV (reference sequence). TCRdb used MiXCR to reprocess the RACE reads, holding one entry per CDR3 protein. The repertoire holds roughly 90,000 distinct CDR3 sequences, with about 11% as singletons. Described time point: patch test 3, about 24 weeks after DPC sensitization. Treatment defined: therapeutic diphenylcyclopropenone sensitization with weekly scalp DPC. This clonotype has ten or more counts.

This receptor was taken from a woman younger than 45 with alopecia areata. Some clones in this sample may be carry-over from other donors' samples. The gene calls are TRBV27 and TRBJ2-4; TRBD2 agrees at 9 bases. Sequenced material: whole blood, taken in connection with sensitization to the hapten diphenylcyclopropenone (DPC). CDR3 in amino acids: CASSSGTSRAKNIQYF. The CDR3 nucleotides read TGTGCCAGCAGTTCCGGGACTAGCAGGGCCAAAAACATTCAGTACTTC.